This T cell receptor beta chain was sequenced during a study of T cell clonality in common variable immunodeficiency. Notes on the study in general: T cell subpopulation sequencing would be needed to explain CVID clonality. Fewer deletions and N-nucleotide insertions were reportedly seen in common variable immunodeficiency TCR beta sequences. Patient heterogeneity in the CVID cohort limited correlations between repertoire features and clinical complications.

Blood came from CVID subjects not ill and not taking immunomodulatory or immunosuppressive medication. The data were produced by immunoSEQ multiplex PCR, yet TCRdb's version contains in-frame clones alone and is incomplete. Recorded here are about 19,000 clones, none singletons. This clone turned up a few times. The antigen remains unidentified. The sequence was collected from a human donor with common variable immunodeficiency. Material: peripheral blood mononuclear cells.

CDR3 loop: CASRGQLSTEAFF. CDR3 DNA, as far as it was read: TGTGCCAGCCGGGGACAGCTGAGCACTGAA. The chain links TRBV19 to TRBJ1-1, with 7 bases lining up with TRBD1. The read ends 3 residues shy of where the CDR3 ends; the end is completed using the germline J gene. The germline CDR1 and CDR2 sequences are LNHDA and SQIVND (reference sequence). V lost 9 bases to trimming and J lost 4 bases; unmatched junction nucleotides: 8. The CDR3 has 13 amino acids.